This paragraph reports one T cell receptor (beta chain). What this receptor recognizes is not known. Base quality data are lacking; no much larger clone is found one base away. The library was obtained by 5' RACE. TCRdb records Illumina HiSeq 2000 as the sequencer. Template switching introduced a universal primer binding site; the final cDNA contained a unique molecular identifier, enabling accurate counting of TCR cDNA molecules. First-strand cDNA for TCR alpha and beta chains was synthesized from specific primers in the conserved constant-segment region. To control for contamination, each cDNA library was double barcoded with a SMART-Mk sample barcode plus Illumina barcodes. Two successive PCR steps introduced TruSeq adapter sequences along with Illumina sample barcodes. The TCR alpha and beta cDNA libraries were sequenced on the Illumina HiSeq platform using custom primers. Per the authors' processing: MiGEC processed the raw reads to extract unique molecular identifiers, while MiXCR was used to determine the CDR3 positions. Recombination models were inferred per individual with the repgenHMM and IGoR tools using an EM algorithm. Shared clonotypes were analyzed with the tcR package in R, and sharing was normalized by the product of cloneset sizes. Out-of-frame nonproductive sequences were analyzed to study raw recombination free of thymic and clonal selection effects. In-frame beta chains were kept once TCRdb had trimmed the public reads at Q25 with fastp and called clones with MiXCR. Every entry covers one CDR3 protein and lists the most common genes and DNA from its rows. TCRdb's processing, not the study's, gives the V and J calls here. The sample profile shows about 450,000 distinct CDR3 sequences; around a sixth of them were found once. Of the sample, around 12% is held by the ten largest clones.

The junction carries 12 bases between V and J, which are trimmed by 5 bases and 2 bases respectively. CDR1 and CDR2 (SEHNR, FQNEAQ) derive from the germline V gene (reference sequence). The CDR3 runs 14 residues from the cysteine to the phenylalanine. Solely the CDR3 DNA is kept, with 42 bases framed from the first base. Every donor was a healthy Caucasian. The researchers also sequenced three unrelated adults who were not twins: a male aged 18 to 30, a male aged 50 to 60, and a female aged 50 to 60. Miltenyi CD45RO+ enrichment and human naive T-cell isolation kits were used to isolate memory (CD45RO+) and naive T cells from PBMC. This entry belongs to a study of identical twins (dated by TCRdb to the mid-2010s). Describing the broader study: The study deep-sequenced TCR alpha and beta repertoires from monozygotic twins, unrelated adults of various ages and cord blood to test whether fetal clonotypes persist. To rule out contamination, the twin experiments were replicated at different times with different library preparation protocols. The research as a whole found: Abundant cord blood beta clonotypes had fewer insertions, young adult naive repertoires showed a similar but weaker trend, and memory repertoires showed no such trend. Zero-insertion analyses could be partly confounded by invariant T cells such as MAIT and iNKT, though diverse VJ usage argued against such confounding for most clonotypes. In beta out-of-frame sequences, excess twin sharing was weaker, because having fewer shared sequences lowered the signal-to-noise ratio. In monozygotic twins, out-of-frame TCR alpha sharing was systematically underestimated by recombination models, although the models agreed with sharing between unrelated individuals. Because the same donors could not be followed over many years, the conclusions depended on cross-sectional statistical analysis. Compared with coincidental sharing between unrelated individuals, out-of-frame TCR alpha sequences shared between twins showed an excess of sequences with low generation probability.

The TCR comes from a man in his fifties or sixties in good health. The chain was built from TRBV7-9 and TRBJ1-1; TRBD1 is perhaps the D gene, given 5 matching bases. What was sequenced was naive T cells sorted from blood. Interpreted using the paper, the cell subset or site label stands for: cells isolated with a human naive T-cell isolation kit. The bases read TGTGCCAGCAGCCGGGACGGAAGCAACACTGAAGCTTTCTTT. Its translation reads: CASSRDGSNTEAFF.